Detailed here is one T cell receptor beta chain. Antigen unknown. This sample was taken from a study of PD-L1 blockade in urothelial cancer. Study details: Patients commenced intravenous atezolizumab, 1,200 mg every 3 weeks, in about 2014. Median T cell yield per blood sample was 140,000 to 150,000 cells. Whole-study results and caveats: Durable benefit was linked to greater 3-week expansion of tumor-associated blood clones. Pretreatment blood TCR clonality under the median forecast improved survival.

Unmatched junction bases numbered 17, after V lost 10 bases and J lost 6 bases. CDR1 MNHNS and CDR2 SASEGT come from the germline V gene. The CDR3 length is 15 residues. TCRdb keeps only in-frame clones here, not all; method: immunoSEQ multiplex PCR. The table lists fewer than 95,000 clones, 84% of them singletons. Regarding time point: pretreatment peripheral blood. The starting material was PBMCs, obtained around atezolizumab (anti-PD-L1) treatment. The rearrangement links TRBV6-1 to TRBJ2-7, with 8 bases aligning to TRBD1. This clonotype originated in a man aged 60 to 69 with urothelial cancer. DNA for the CDR3: TGTGCCACGCGACCCGGACAGGGATCCACCTTCGAGCAGTACTTC. Translated, it gives CATRPGQGSTFEQYF.